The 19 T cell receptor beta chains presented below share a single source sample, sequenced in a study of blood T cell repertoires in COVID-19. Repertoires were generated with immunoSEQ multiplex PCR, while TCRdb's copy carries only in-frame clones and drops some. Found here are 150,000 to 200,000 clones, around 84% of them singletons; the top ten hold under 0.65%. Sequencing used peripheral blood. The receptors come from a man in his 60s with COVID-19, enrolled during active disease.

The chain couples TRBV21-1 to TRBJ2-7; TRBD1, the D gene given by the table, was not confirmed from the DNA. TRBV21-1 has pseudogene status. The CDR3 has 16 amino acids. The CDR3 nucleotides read TGTGCCAGCAGCAAAGATGACAGGGGAGGGGGATACGAGCAGTACTTC. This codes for CASSKDDRGGGYEQYF.

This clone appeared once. CDR3 residues: CASSLSFTSATGPYEQYF. CDR3 bases: TGTGCCAGCAGCCTGTCTTTTACTTCTGCCACAGGGCCGTACGAGCAGTACTTC. The chain recombines TRBV7-3 with TRBJ2-7, with D possibly being TRBD1 (6 bases). V lost 5 bases to trimming and J lost 4 bases, with 27 bases between them. CDR1 SGHTA and CDR2 FQGTGA come from the germline V gene. This CDR3 has 18 residues. Filled out from reference TRBV7-3 and TRBJ2-7, the complete variable domain reads GAGVSQTPSNKVTEKGKYVELRCDPISGHTALYWYRQSLGQGPEFLIYFQGTGAADDSGLPNDRFFAVRPEGSVSTLKIQRTERGDSAVYLCASSLSFTSATGPYEQYFGPGTRLTVT.

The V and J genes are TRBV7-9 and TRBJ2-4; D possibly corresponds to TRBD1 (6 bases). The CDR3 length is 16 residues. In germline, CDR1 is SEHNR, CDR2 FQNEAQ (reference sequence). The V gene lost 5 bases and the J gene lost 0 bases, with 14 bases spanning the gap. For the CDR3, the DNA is TGTGCCAGCAGCCTGCGGACAGATCTAGCCAAAAACATTCAGTACTTC. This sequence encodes CASSLRTDLAKNIQYF.

The CDR3 bases are TGTGCCATCAGTGAGCCGGGACAGGGTATGTCGGCCCAGTACTTC. Protein sequence: CAISEPGQGMSAQYF. J is TRBJ2-5 and V is TRBV10-3; 9 bases are a match to TRBD1. Germline CDR1 ENHRY, CDR2 SYGVKD. This CDR3 spans 15 amino acids. After removal of 2 bases from V and 9 bases from J, the junction contained 10 bases not matched to a gene.

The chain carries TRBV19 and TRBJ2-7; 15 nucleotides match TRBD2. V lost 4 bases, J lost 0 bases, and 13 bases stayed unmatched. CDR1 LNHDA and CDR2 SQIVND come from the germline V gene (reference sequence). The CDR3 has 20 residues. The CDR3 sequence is CASSSRPGTSGGSGSYEQYF. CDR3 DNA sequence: TGTGCCAGTAGTAGTCGACCCGGGACTAGCGGGGGGTCTGGCTCCTACGAGCAGTACTTC.

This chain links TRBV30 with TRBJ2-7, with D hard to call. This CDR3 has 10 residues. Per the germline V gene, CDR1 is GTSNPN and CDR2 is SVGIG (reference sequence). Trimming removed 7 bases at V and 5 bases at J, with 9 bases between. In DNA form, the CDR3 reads TGTGCCTCAGGTCTGAACGAGCAGTACTTC. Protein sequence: CASGLNEQYF.

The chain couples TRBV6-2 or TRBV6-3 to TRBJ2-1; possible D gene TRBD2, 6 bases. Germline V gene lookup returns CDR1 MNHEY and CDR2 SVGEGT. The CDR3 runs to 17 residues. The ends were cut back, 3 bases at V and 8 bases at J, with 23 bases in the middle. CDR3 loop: CASSYRWGEVARDEQFF. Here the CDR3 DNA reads TGTGCCAGCAGTTATCGGTGGGGGGAGGTTGCGCGCGATGAGCAGTTCTTC.

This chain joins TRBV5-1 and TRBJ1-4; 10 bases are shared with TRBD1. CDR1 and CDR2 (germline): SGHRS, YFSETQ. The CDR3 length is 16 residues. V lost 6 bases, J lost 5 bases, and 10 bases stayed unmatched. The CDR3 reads CASTLSPGQGNEKLFF. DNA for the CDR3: TGCGCCAGCACTCTCTCGCCGGGACAGGGGAATGAAAAACTGTTTTTT.

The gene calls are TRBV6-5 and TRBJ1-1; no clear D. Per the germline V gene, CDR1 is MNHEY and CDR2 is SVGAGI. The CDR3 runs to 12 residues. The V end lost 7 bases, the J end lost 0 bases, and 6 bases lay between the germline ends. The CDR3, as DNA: TGTGCCAGCACGAGGGTGAACACTGAAGCTTTCTTT. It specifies CASTRVNTEAFF.

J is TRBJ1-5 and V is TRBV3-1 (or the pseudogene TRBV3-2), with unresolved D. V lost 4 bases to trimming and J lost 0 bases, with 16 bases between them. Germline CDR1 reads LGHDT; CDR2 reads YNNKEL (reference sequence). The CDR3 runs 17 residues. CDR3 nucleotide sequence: TGTGCCAGCAGCCGCTGTGCCGGTGTCTATAGCAATCAGCCCCAGCATTTT. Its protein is CASSRCAGVYSNQPQHF.

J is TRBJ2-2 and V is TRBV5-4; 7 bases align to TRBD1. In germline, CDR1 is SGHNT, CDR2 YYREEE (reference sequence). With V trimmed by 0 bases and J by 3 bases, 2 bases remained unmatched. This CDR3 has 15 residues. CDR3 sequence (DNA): TGTGCCAGCAGCTTGGAGGGGGCGGACACCGGGGAGCTGTTTTTT. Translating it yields CASSLEGADTGELFF.

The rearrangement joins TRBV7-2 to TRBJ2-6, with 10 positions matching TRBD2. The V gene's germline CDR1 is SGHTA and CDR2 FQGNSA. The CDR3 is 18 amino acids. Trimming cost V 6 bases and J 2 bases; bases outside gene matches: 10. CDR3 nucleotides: TGTGCCAGCAGGTCGAGCGGGAGGGCCGCCCCTGGGGCCAACGTCCTGACTTTC. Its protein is CASRSSGRAAPGANVLTF.

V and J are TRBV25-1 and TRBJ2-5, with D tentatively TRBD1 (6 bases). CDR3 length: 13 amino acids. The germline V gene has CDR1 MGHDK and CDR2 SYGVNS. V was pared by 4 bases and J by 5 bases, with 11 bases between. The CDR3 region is CASSAYDRETQYF. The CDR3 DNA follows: TGTGCCAGCAGTGCCTACGACAGGGAGACCCAGTACTTC.

CDR3 in DNA: TGTGCCAGCAGCTTACCCCTAGCGGGAAACAATGAGCAGTTCTTC. Its translation is CASSLPLAGNNEQFF. The genes are TRBV7-9 and TRBJ2-1; TRBD2 aligns across 9 bases. The junction had 4 bases not matched to a gene; V was cut back by 2 bases and J by 5 bases. In germline, CDR1 is SEHNR, CDR2 FQNEAQ (reference sequence). This CDR3 has 15 residues.

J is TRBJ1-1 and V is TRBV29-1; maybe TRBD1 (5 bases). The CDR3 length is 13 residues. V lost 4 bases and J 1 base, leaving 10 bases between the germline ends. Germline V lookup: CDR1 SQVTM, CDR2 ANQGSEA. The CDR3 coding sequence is TGCAGCGTTGCAGGGTCCCCGAACACTGAAGCTTTCTTT. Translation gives CSVAGSPNTEAFF.

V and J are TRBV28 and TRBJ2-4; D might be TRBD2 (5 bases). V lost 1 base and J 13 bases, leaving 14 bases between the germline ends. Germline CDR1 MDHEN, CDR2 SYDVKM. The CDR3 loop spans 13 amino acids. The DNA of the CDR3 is TGTGCCAGCAGTTTATCCTCTATAAGGGAGCAGTACTTC. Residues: CASSLSSIREQYF.

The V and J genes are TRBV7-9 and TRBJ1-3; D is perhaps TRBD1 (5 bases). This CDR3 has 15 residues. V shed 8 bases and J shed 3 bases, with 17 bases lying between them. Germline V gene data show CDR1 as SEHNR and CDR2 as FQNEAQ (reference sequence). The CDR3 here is CASLTGREDGNTIYF. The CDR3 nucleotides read TGTGCCAGCTTAACAGGAAGGGAGGATGGAAACACCATATATTTT.

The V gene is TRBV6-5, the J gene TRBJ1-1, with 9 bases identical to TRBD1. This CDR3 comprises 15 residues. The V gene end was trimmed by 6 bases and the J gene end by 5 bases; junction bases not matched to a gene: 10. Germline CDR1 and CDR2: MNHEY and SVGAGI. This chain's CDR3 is CASSRPQGAVTEAFF. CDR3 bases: TGTGCCAGCAGCCGACCACAGGGGGCTGTTACTGAAGCTTTCTTT.

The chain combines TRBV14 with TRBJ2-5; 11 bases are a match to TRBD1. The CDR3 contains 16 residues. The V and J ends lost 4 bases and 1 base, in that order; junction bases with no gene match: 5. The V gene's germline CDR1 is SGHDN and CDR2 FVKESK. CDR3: CASSLRTGGSQETQYF. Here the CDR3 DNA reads TGTGCCAGCAGCCTACGGACAGGGGGCAGCCAAGAGACCCAGTACTTC.